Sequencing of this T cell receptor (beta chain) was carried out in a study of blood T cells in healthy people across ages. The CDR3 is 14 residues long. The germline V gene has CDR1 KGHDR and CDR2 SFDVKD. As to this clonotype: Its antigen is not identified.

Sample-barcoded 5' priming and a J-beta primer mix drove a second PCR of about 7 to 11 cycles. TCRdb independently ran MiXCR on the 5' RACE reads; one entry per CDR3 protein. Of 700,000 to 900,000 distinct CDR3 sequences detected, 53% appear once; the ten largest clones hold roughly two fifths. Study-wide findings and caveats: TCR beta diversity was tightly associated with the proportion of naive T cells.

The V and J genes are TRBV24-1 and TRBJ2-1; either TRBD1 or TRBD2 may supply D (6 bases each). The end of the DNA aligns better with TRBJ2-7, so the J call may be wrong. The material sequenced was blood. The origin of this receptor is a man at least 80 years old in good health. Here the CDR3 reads CATTGGGSYNEQYF. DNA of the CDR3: TGTGCCACCACCGGGGGCGGCTCCTACAATGAGCAGTACTTC.